This TCR beta chain was profiled in a study of post-analysis software for immune sequencing data. Study in general: Patients had relapsing-remitting, secondary progressive or progressive-relapsing multiple sclerosis; some lacked subtype. Study-wide points: With F measure, samples from one preparation batch clustered together strongly. Those with multiple sclerosis, the patient group, showed significantly lower normalized Chao1 diversity than controls. The five TRBV segments detected at higher frequency in patients than in controls included TRBV5-6, TRBV5-1 and TRBV20-1.

The CDR3 is 13 amino acids. V gave up 0 bases and J gave up 11 bases, with 13 bases separating them. Germline-derived CDR1 and CDR2 are SGHRS and YFSETQ. About this clonotype: The target antigen is unknown.

Libraries were made from TCR beta cDNA, and they carried unique molecular identifiers. Out of roughly 1 to 11 million T cells, some 480,000 cDNA molecules were generated. Each CDR3 protein gets one entry after TCRdb re-called the PCR reads with MiXCR. The table lists hundreds of thousands of distinct CDR3 sequences, approximately 53% of them singletons, with 4% to 5.5% in the top ten. The sequenced sample consisted of blood. The chain links TRBV5-1 to TRBJ2-3; maybe TRBD2 (5 bases). The source of this sequence is a girl aged 5 to 17 with multiple sclerosis. The CDR3 is CASSLAWDRGQYF. In nucleotides, the CDR3 is TGCGCCAGCAGCTTGGCCTGGGATCGGGGGCAGTATTTT. The variable domain in full, completed from reference TRBV5-1 and TRBJ2-3, reads KAGVTQTPRYLIKTRGQQVTLSCSPISGHRSVSWYQQTPGQGLQFLFEYFSETQRNKGNFPGRFSGRQFSNSRSEMNVSTLELGDSALYLCASSLAWDRGQYFGPGTRLTVL.